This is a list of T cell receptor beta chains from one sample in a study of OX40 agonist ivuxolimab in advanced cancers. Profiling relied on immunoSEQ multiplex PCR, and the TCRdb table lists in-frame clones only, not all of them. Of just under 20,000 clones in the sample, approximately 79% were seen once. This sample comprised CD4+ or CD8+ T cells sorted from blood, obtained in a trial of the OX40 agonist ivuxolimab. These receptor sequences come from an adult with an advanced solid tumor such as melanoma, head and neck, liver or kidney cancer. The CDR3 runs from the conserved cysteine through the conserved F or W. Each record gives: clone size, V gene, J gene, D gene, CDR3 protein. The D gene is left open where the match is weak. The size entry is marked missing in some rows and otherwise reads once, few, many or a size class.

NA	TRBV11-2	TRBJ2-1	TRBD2	CASSHQREGSDEQFF
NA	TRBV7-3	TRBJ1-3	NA	CASSSWGGNTIYF
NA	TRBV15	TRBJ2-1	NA	CATSRGGGLKWNEQFF
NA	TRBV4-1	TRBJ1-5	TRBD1	CASSQGIRDSNQPQHF
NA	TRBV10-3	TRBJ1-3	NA	CAISVGNSGNTIYF
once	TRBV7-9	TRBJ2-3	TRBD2	CASSPGAGSGNTQYF
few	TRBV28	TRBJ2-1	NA	CASSFWGGSSYNEQFF
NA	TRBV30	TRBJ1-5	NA	CAWSWEEGQPQHF
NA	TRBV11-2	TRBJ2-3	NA	CASSPVRGAASTDTQYF
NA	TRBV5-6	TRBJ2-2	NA	CASSLVGRRENGELFF
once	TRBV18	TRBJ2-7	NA	CASSPRDVTYEQYF
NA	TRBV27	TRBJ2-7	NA	CASSPSLGESSYEQYF
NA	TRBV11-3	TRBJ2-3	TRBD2	CASSLEGLAVGDTQYF
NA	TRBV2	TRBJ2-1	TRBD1	CASRTPTGGSYNEQFF
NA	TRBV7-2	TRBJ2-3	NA	CASSFLTRADTQYF
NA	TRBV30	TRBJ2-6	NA	CAWSGSSGANVLTF
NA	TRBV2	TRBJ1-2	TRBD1	CASSAWTGIYGYTF
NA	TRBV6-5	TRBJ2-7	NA	CASSYYSPLYEQYF
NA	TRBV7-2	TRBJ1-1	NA	CASSSQGHTEAFF
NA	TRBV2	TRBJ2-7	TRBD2	CASRSRRLATEQYF
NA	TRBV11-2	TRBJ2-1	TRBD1	CASSFRQGYNEQFF